One sample yielded the 22 T cell receptor beta chains listed below, sequenced in a study of cytomegalovirus exposure and HLA in healthy donors. With 60 Vbeta and 13 Jbeta primers, the PCR was carried out. The table came from immunoSEQ multiplex PCR; TCRdb's copy has only in-frame clones and leaves some out. The sample has about 150,000 clones, roughly 88% seen once. Sequenced sample: PBMCs. These receptors came from a woman aged 40 to 50 in good health and CMV-seronegative.

This clone was seen just once. The V call is TRBV5-4, the J call TRBJ2-3; D gene uncertain. CDR3 size: 13 residues. Germline loops: CDR1 SGHNT, CDR2 YYREEE (reference sequence). V was pared by 1 base and J by 0 bases, with 3 bases between. The CDR3 bases are TGTGCCAGCAGCTTGCCTAGCACAGATACGCAGTATTTT. Amino acids: CASSLPSTDTQYF.

V gene TRBV7-2 combines with J gene TRBJ1-4, with TRBD1 matching 10 bases. Germline trimming cut 0 bases from V and 8 bases from J; bases unmatched to any gene: 6. The CDR3 is 16 residues long. Germline-derived CDR1 and CDR2 are SGHTA and FQGNSA. CDR3 bases: TGTGCCAGCAGCTTAGCTACGGGACAGGGGAGAGAAAAACTGTTTTTT. This codes for CASSLATGQGREKLFF.

The V gene is TRBV6-6, the J gene TRBJ1-5; D ambiguous. CDR1 is MNHNY and CDR2 is SVGAGI in the germline V gene (reference sequence). There are 15 residues in the CDR3. V lost 6 bases and J 3 bases, leaving 15 bases between the germline ends. The CDR3 loop reads CASSPSLGYNQPQHF. CDR3 coding DNA: TGTGCCAGCAGCCCCTCCCTCGGTTACAATCAGCCCCAGCATTTT.

This clone appeared once. This chain joins TRBV7-9 and TRBJ1-2; D may be TRBD1 (5 bases). CDR1 SEHNR and CDR2 FQNEAQ come from the germline V gene (reference sequence). CDR3 length: 14 residues. With 3 bases removed from V and 4 bases from J, the gap between germline ends came to 12 bases. The CDR3 DNA reads TGTGCCAGCAGCTTCATTCAGGGTTCCTATGGCTACACCTTC. It codes for CASSFIQGSYGYTF.

The J gene is TRBJ1-2, the V gene TRBV10-2; D uncertain. The germline CDR1 and CDR2 sequences are WSHSY and SAAADI. Trimming pared 6 bases from V and 2 bases from J, leaving 4 bases between. The CDR3 consists of 11 residues. CDR3 bases: TGCGCCAGCAGGTCGAACTATGGCTACACCTTC. The encoded protein is CASRSNYGYTF.

This rearrangement joins TRBV10-2 to TRBJ2-5; TRBD2 is a possible D gene (5 bases). Germline V gene sequence: CDR1 WSHSY, CDR2 SAAADI. Trimming shortened V by 8 bases and J by 4 bases, and 14 bases separated the two germline ends. The CDR3 has 13 amino acids. This chain's CDR3 is CASSEAAGETQYF. The CDR3 DNA reads as TGCGCCAGCTCGGAAGCTGCGGGAGAGACCCAGTACTTC.

This chain links TRBV2 with TRBJ1-2, with D possibly matching TRBD1 (5 bases). CDR1 SNHLY and CDR2 FYNNEI come from the germline V gene. This CDR3 region has 15 residues. Trimming left V 4 bases short and J 8 bases short, with 20 bases between. This chain's CDR3 is CASSATGDGWGGYTF. The CDR3 bases are TGTGCCAGCAGTGCAACAGGAGACGGGTGGGGAGGCTACACCTTC.

In nucleotides, the CDR3 is TGTGCCAGCAGTTACGGGACAGGGGGCCGCGCAGATACGCAGTATTTT. Translation: CASSYGTGGRADTQYF. The chain combines TRBV6-5 with TRBJ2-3; 12 nucleotides line up with TRBD1. The CDR3 runs to 16 residues. With V trimmed by 2 bases and J by 4 bases, 4 bases remained unmatched. The germline CDR1 and CDR2 sequences are MNHEY and SVGAGI.

The J gene is TRBJ2-2, the V gene TRBV5-1; D remains unclear. V lost 6 bases and J lost 2, with 11 bases in between. The CDR3 spans 14 residues. CDR1 is SGHRS and CDR2 is YFSETQ in the germline V gene. In DNA form, the CDR3 reads TGCGCCAGCATTGCGGAACCCAACACCGGGGAGCTGTTTTTT. Translation gives CASIAEPNTGELFF.

The J gene is TRBJ2-1, the V gene TRBV5-6, with a tentative D call TRBD1 (5 bases). The V end was cut by 6 bases, the J end by 3 bases, with 10 bases between. The CDR3 covers 13 residues. Germline lookup yields CDR1 SGHDT and CDR2 YYEEEE. CDR3 nucleotides: TGTGCCAGCACGCCGACAGACTACAATGAGCAGTTCTTC. Its translation is CASTPTDYNEQFF.

Points on this clone: Relative to the germline gene, one junction end is altered; a read error may explain this. The V call is TRBV11-2, the J call TRBJ1-2; D ambiguous. The CDR3 is 14 amino acids. Germline CDR1 is SGHAT and CDR2 is FQNNGV. CDR3 sequence reads: CASSLDPGSVPPSF. Written as DNA, the CDR3 is TGTGCCAGCAGCTTAGATCCCGGGAGCGTTCCCCCCAGCTTC. Full variable domain (remainder filled in from reference TRBV11-2 and TRBJ1-2): EAGVAQSPRYKIIEKRQSVAFWCNPISGHATLYWYQQILGQGPKLLIQFQNNGVVDDSQLPKDRFSAERLKGVDSTLKIQPAKLEDSAVYLCASSLDPGSVPPSFGSGTRLTVV.

The CDR3 is CASSSRVELDYEQYF. The CDR3 DNA reads as TGTGCCAGCAGCTCGCGGGTCGAGCTCGATTACGAGCAGTACTTC. The V call is TRBV5-4, the J call TRBJ2-7, with D maybe TRBD2 (5 bases). CDR3 size: 15 residues. V was pared by 3 bases and J by 4 bases, with 17 bases between. Germline CDR1 is SGHNT and CDR2 is YYREEE (reference sequence).

J is TRBJ2-5 and V is TRBV9; 8 bases line up with TRBD2. The germline gives CDR1 SGDLS, CDR2 YYNGEE. The length of the CDR3 is 17 residues. V was pared by 0 bases and J by 4 bases, with 11 bases of the junction left unmatched. The CDR3 reads CASSVGASGWGLETQYF. CDR3 in DNA: TGTGCCAGCAGCGTAGGGGCTAGCGGGTGGGGTTTAGAGACCCAGTACTTC.

This chain connects TRBV6-1 to TRBJ2-7; TRBD1 matches 7 bases. CDR1 and CDR2 (germline): MNHNS, SASEGT. The CDR3 is 13 amino acids. J was trimmed by 1 base and V by 10 bases; bases with no gene match: 7. The CDR3 DNA follows: TGTGCCACCGAGGGGGCTCGGTCCTACGAGCAGTACTTC. Its protein is CATEGARSYEQYF.

This clone was seen a handful of times. The chain links TRBV6-5 to TRBJ2-7, with a weak D call TRBD2 (6 bases). The CDR3 length is 14 residues. The V gene lost 8 bases and the J gene lost 2 bases, with 16 bases spanning the gap. Germline CDR1 is MNHEY and CDR2 is SVGAGI. CDR3 coding DNA: TGTGCCAGCGGCCCGCGGGGCCCTGCCTACGAGCAGTACTTC. Translated: CASGPRGPAYEQYF.

This clone is a singleton in its sample. The J gene is TRBJ2-3, the V gene TRBV10-3, with TRBD1 identical over 7 bases. The CDR3 sequence is 14 residues long. Trimming cost V 10 bases and J 4 bases; bases outside gene matches: 11. From germline, CDR1 is ENHRY and CDR2 SYGVKD. The CDR3 reads CATLQSTGPDTQYF. Here the CDR3 DNA reads TGTGCCACCCTACAATCGACAGGGCCAGATACGCAGTATTTT.

This chain connects TRBV7-2 to TRBJ2-2; D may be TRBD2 (6 bases). This CDR3 has 16 residues. Germline lookup yields CDR1 SGHTA and CDR2 FQGNSA. The V gene lost 2 bases and the J gene lost 0 bases, with 10 bases spanning the gap. The CDR3: CASSLNSGANTGELFF. The CDR3 nucleotides are TGTGCCAGCAGCTTAAATAGCGGAGCGAACACCGGGGAGCTGTTTTTT.

The CDR3 sequence: CSVGGQATDTQYF. Written as DNA, the CDR3 is TGCAGCGTTGGGGGACAGGCCACAGATACGCAGTATTTT. V and J are TRBV29-1 and TRBJ2-3; 8 bases agree with TRBD1. This CDR3 is 13 amino acids long. The germline CDR1 and CDR2 sequences are SQVTM and ANQGSEA. The V segment lost 4 bases and the J segment 2 bases; nucleotides outside the gene matches: 2.

This clone was seen a single time. The rearrangement joins TRBV6-1 to TRBJ1-5; D possibly corresponds to TRBD1 (5 bases). CDR3 size: 11 residues. Germline V CDR1 and CDR2: MNHNS, SASEGT. Trimming pared 4 bases from V and 15 bases from J, leaving 13 bases between. CDR3 DNA sequence: TGTGCCAGCAGTGCCCGGGACTCCGCGCATTTT. This codes for CASSARDSAHF.

This clone was recorded only once. An end of the junction differs from the germline gene, which may be a read error. This sequence joins TRBV7-6 and TRBJ2-5; 10 nucleotides agree with TRBD1. The CDR3 spans 15 residues. From germline, CDR1 is SGHVS and CDR2 FNYEAQ. The CDR3 nucleotides are TGTGCCAGCAGAACTGGACAGGGGGGGACAGAGGCCCAGTACTTC. It translates to CASRTGQGGTEAQYF.

This chain links TRBV5-1 with TRBJ2-3, with D perhaps TRBD2 (6 bases). Trimming took 4 bases from V and 2 from J, leaving 20 bases between them. The CDR3 runs to 17 residues. Germline V gives CDR1 SGHRS, CDR2 YFSETQ. CDR3 sequence reads: CASSAGPSTGVTDTQYF. The CDR3 DNA follows: TGCGCCAGCAGCGCAGGCCCTTCGACGGGGGTCACAGATACGCAGTATTTT.

This sequence joins TRBV7-8 and TRBJ2-1, with D possibly being TRBD2 (5 bases). The CDR3 has 15 amino acids. V was shortened by 2 bases and J by 9 bases, with 17 bases between the two germline ends. Germline V gene lookup returns CDR1 SGHVS and CDR2 FQNEAQ. CDR3 bases: TGTGCCAGCAGCTTACGCTCACTAGTAGTGTCTGAGCAGTTCTTC. It yields the protein CASSLRSLVVSEQFF.